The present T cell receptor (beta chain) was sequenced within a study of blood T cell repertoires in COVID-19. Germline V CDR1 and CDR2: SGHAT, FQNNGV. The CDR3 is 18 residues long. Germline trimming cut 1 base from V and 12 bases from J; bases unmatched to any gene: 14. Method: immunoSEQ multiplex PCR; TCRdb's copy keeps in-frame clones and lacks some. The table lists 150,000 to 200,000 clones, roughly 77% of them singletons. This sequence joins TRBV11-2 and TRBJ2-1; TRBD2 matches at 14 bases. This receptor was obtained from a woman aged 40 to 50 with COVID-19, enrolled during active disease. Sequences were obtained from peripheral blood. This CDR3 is CASSLAPTGTSGSIGQFF. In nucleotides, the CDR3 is TGTGCCAGCAGCTTAGCCCCTACCGGGACTAGCGGGAGTATAGGGCAGTTCTTC.